What follows are 31 T cell receptor beta chains derived from one specimen sequenced in a study of blood T cell repertoires in COVID-19. Sequencing used immunoSEQ multiplex PCR; TCRdb keeps in-frame clones, though not all of them. This sample has some 100,000 clones, with around three quarters found just once. The source material was peripheral blood. These receptors were obtained from a human donor in a cohort sampled during active or convalescent COVID-19.

The DNA of the CDR3 is TGTGCCAGCAGCCCACTGGACAGAATAGAGACCCAGTACTTC. Translating it yields CASSPLDRIETQYF. The chain is built from TRBV11-2 and TRBJ2-5; the D gene is possibly TRBD1 (6 bases). This CDR3 region has 14 residues. Trimming cost V 5 bases and J 4 bases, with 14 bases left between them. Germline CDR1 is SGHAT and CDR2 is FQNNGV. The full variable domain, rest sourced from reference TRBV11-2 and TRBJ2-5, is EAGVAQSPRYKIIEKRQSVAFWCNPISGHATLYWYQQILGQGPKLLIQFQNNGVVDDSQLPKDRFSAERLKGVDSTLKIQPAKLEDSAVYLCASSPLDRIETQYFGPGTRLLVL.

This clone was picked up one time. The chain couples TRBV7-8 to TRBJ2-7; unclear D gene. Germline-derived CDR1 and CDR2 are SGHVS and FQNEAQ. This CDR3 comprises 11 residues. Trimming took off 8 bases at V and 2 bases at J, with 7 bases between the two ends. The CDR3 here is CASAEAYEQYF. CDR3 DNA sequence: TGTGCCAGCGCGGAAGCCTACGAGCAGTACTTC.

The chain employs TRBV30 and TRBJ1-4, with 12 bases fitting TRBD1. The germline V gene encodes CDR1 GTSNPN and CDR2 SVGIG (reference sequence). This CDR3 comprises 16 residues. The ends lost 1 base at V and 7 bases at J; junction bases unmatched: 7. The CDR3 is CAWSGDGTGGSEKLFF. In DNA form, the CDR3 reads TGTGCCTGGAGTGGGGACGGGACAGGGGGCTCTGAAAAACTGTTTTTT. Variable domain in full (rest from reference TRBV30 and TRBJ1-4): SQTIHQWPATLVQPVGSPLSLECTVEGTSNPNLYWYRQAAGRGLQLLFYSVGIGQISSEVPQNLSASRPQDRQFILSSKKLLLSDSGFYLCAWSGDGTGGSEKLFFGSGTQLSVL.

This clone was picked up a small number of times. This chain joins TRBV7-9 and TRBJ1-2; D uncertain. V was clipped by 5 bases and J by 4 bases, with 11 bases between them. The CDR3 has 13 residues. Germline V gives CDR1 SEHNR, CDR2 FQNEAQ (reference sequence). The CDR3 region has the DNA TGTGCCAGCAGCCCCGAGTCAATCTATGGCTACACCTTC. This translates into CASSPESIYGYTF.

In its sample, this clone was seen a few times. The chain is built from TRBV6-2 or TRBV6-3 and TRBJ2-7; TRBD2 agrees at 8 bases. V trimming: 4 bases; J trimming: 7 bases; junction bases outside the gene matches: 6. The CDR3 consists of 13 residues. Germline V gene sequence: CDR1 MNHEY, CDR2 SVGEGT. CDR3 protein: CASSSGGVREQYF. The CDR3 DNA reads as TGTGCCAGCAGTTCCGGGGGGGTGAGAGAGCAGTACTTC.

This clone came up a few times. V gene TRBV5-1 combines with J gene TRBJ2-5; 12 bases match TRBD2. Per the germline V gene, CDR1 is SGHRS and CDR2 is YFSETQ. V gave up 3 bases and J gave up 3 bases; unmatched junction bases: 9. The CDR3 has 17 residues. DNA for the CDR3: TGCGCCAGCAGCTCAGGACTAGCGGGGCCATTAAAAGAGACCCAGTACTTC. Translating it yields CASSSGLAGPLKETQYF.

J is TRBJ1-2 and V is TRBV15, with D uncertain. The V and J ends lost 3 bases and 0 bases respectively, with 11 bases between them. The CDR3 sequence is 15 residues long. From germline, CDR1 is LNHNV and CDR2 YYDKDF (reference sequence). The CDR3 bases are TGTGCCACCAGCAGTTTTACCCTAGCTAACTATGGCTACACCTTC. It codes for CATSSFTLANYGYTF.

The chain carries TRBV3-1 (or the pseudogene TRBV3-2) and TRBJ1-2; 7 bases are shared with TRBD1. Unmatched junction bases numbered 9, after V lost 6 bases and J lost 2 bases. The V gene's germline CDR1 is LGHDT and CDR2 YNNKEL (reference sequence). The length of the CDR3 is 15 residues. As DNA, the CDR3 is TGTGCCAGCAGGATAACCGGGACAGTGAACTATGGCTACACCTTC. It codes for CASRITGTVNYGYTF.

This rearrangement joins TRBV19 to TRBJ2-1; 10 nucleotides line up with TRBD1. Germline V gives CDR1 LNHDA, CDR2 SQIVND (reference sequence). The CDR3 runs to 18 residues. Germline trimming cut 9 bases from V and 4 bases from J; bases unmatched to any gene: 18. The CDR3 nucleotides are TGTGCCAGCAAAACAATCACACCCGGGACAGGGGCTTACAATGAGCAGTTCTTC. Its translation is CASKTITPGTGAYNEQFF.

Here the CDR3 DNA reads TGTGCCTGGAGGGTAAGCGGAAACACCATATATTTT. Its translation is CAWRVSGNTIYF. The chain uses TRBV30 and TRBJ1-3; D is undetermined. V was shortened by 3 bases and J by 4 bases, with 7 bases between the two germline ends. The length of the CDR3 is 12 residues. Germline V gives CDR1 GTSNPN, CDR2 SVGIG (reference sequence).

This clone was seen a single time. The chain joins TRBV7-2 to TRBJ1-4, with 7 bases identical to TRBD1. Germline V gene sequence: CDR1 SGHTA, CDR2 FQGNSA. V dropped 4 bases and J dropped 8; count of bases not matched to a gene: 10. The CDR3 is 15 residues long. Written as DNA, the CDR3 is TGTGCCAGCAGCTCCCGACAGGGAGGTTACGAAAAACTGTTTTTT. Protein sequence: CASSSRQGGYEKLFF.

A single count supports this clone. The chain uses TRBV5-1 and TRBJ2-2, with TRBD1 as a possible D gene (5 bases). Trimming took 0 bases from V and 4 from J, leaving 7 bases between them. The CDR3 consists of 14 residues. CDR1 and CDR2 from the germline V gene are SGHRS and YFSETQ. In DNA, the CDR3 is TGCGCCAGCAGCTTGGACACAGGCACCGGGGAGCTGTTTTTT. Its protein product is CASSLDTGTGELFF. Together with reference TRBV5-1 and TRBJ2-2, the CDR3 gives the full variable domain: KAGVTQTPRYLIKTRGQQVTLSCSPISGHRSVSWYQQTPGQGLQFLFEYFSETQRNKGNFPGRFSGRQFSNSRSEMNVSTLELGDSALYLCASSLDTGTGELFFGEGSRLTVL.

J is TRBJ2-7 and V is TRBV13, with 8 bases that match TRBD1. Germline CDR1 reads PRHDT; CDR2 reads FYEKMQ (reference sequence). V shed 4 bases and J 5 bases; nucleotides not matched to a gene: 10. The CDR3 covers 15 residues. The CDR3 DNA is TGTGCCAGCAGCTCTTATTGGACAGGGACCCACGAGCAGTACTTC. It is translated as CASSSYWTGTHEQYF. The full variable domain, completed using reference TRBV13 and TRBJ2-7, is AAGVIQSPRHLIKEKRETATLKCYPIPRHDTVYWYQQGPGQDPQFLISFYEKMQSDKGSIPDRFSAQQFSDYHSELNMSSLELGDSALYFCASSSYWTGTHEQYFGPGTRLTVT.

The genes are TRBV18 and TRBJ2-3; 15 bases are a match to TRBD2. The CDR3 is made up of 17 amino acids. Trimming removed 3 bases from V and 7 bases from J; junction bases left unmatched: 8. Germline V gene sequence: CDR1 KGHSH, CDR2 LQKENI. CDR3: CASSPVWTSGGANTQYF. The DNA of the CDR3 is TGTGCCAGCTCACCCGTTTGGACTAGCGGGGGGGCAAATACGCAGTATTTT.

The chain uses TRBV4-1 and TRBJ2-1; 10 bases are a match to TRBD2. V shed 2 bases and J 9 bases; nucleotides not matched to a gene: 7. The CDR3 runs to 15 residues. In germline, CDR1 is MGHRA, CDR2 YSYEKL. The CDR3 bases are TGCGCCAGCAGCCAACCCGGGACTAGCGTGCCTGAGCAGTTCTTC. As protein: CASSQPGTSVPEQFF.

In its sample, this clone was seen a few times. V gene TRBV7-6 combines with J gene TRBJ2-1; 9 bases map to TRBD2. Germline V gene data show CDR1 as SGHVS and CDR2 as FNYEAQ. The V gene end was trimmed by 7 bases and the J gene end by 1 base; junction bases not matched to a gene: 8. This CDR3 is 16 amino acids long. CDR3 DNA sequence: TGTGCCAGCACCATTAGCGGGGGCGCATCCTACAATGAGCAGTTCTTC. Its translation: CASTISGGASYNEQFF.

The chain links TRBV4-2 to TRBJ2-2; 11 bases line up with TRBD2. This CDR3 spans 17 amino acids. Germline V gene lookup returns CDR1 LGHNA and CDR2 YNFKEQ. The junction had 5 bases not matched to a gene; V was cut back by 0 bases and J by 5 bases. CDR3 amino acids: CASSQELAGVGTGELFF. DNA of the CDR3: TGTGCCAGCAGCCAAGAACTAGCGGGAGTTGGGACCGGGGAGCTGTTTTTT.

This chain uses TRBV7-2 with TRBJ2-7, with 11 bases matching TRBD2. The junction had 2 bases not matched to a gene; V was cut back by 3 bases and J by 1 base. This CDR3 spans 15 amino acids. Germline CDR1 and CDR2: SGHTA and FQGNSA. This CDR3 reads CASSFTSGGSYEQYF. The DNA of the CDR3 is TGTGCCAGCAGCTTCACTAGCGGGGGATCCTACGAGCAGTACTTC.

This rearrangement joins TRBV5-1 to TRBJ2-1; TRBD2 matches at 11 bases. The germline gives CDR1 SGHRS, CDR2 YFSETQ. J gave up 9 bases and V 3 bases, and 2 bases lay outside the gene matches. The CDR3 sequence is 13 residues long. In DNA form, the CDR3 reads TGCGCCAGCAGCTCCGGACTAGCGGGTGAGCAGTTCTTC. Protein sequence: CASSSGLAGEQFF.

The chain links TRBV6-2 or TRBV6-3 to TRBJ2-1, with D possibly being TRBD2 (6 bases). CDR3 length: 15 residues. V was pared by 2 bases and J by 9 bases, with 17 bases between. Germline assignment: CDR1 MNHEY and CDR2 SVGEGT. The CDR3 loop reads CASSYPTTGGLEQFF. CDR3 bases: TGTGCCAGCAGTTACCCTACTACCGGGGGACTTGAGCAGTTCTTC.

This chain uses TRBV18 with TRBJ2-5; TRBD2 agrees at 7 bases. The V gene's germline CDR1 is KGHSH and CDR2 LQKENI. Trimming at V came to 3 bases and at J to 6 bases, leaving 10 bases not matched to a gene. The CDR3 runs 15 residues. The CDR3 sequence: CASSPVPRELQTQYF. Written as DNA, the CDR3 is TGTGCCAGCTCACCGGTACCGCGGGAGCTGCAGACCCAGTACTTC.

The chain links TRBV7-2 to TRBJ2-7, with 12 nucleotides matching TRBD2. The junction had 14 bases not matched to a gene; V was cut back by 5 bases and J by 6 bases. The CDR3 spans 17 residues. The germline gives CDR1 SGHTA, CDR2 FQGNSA. Written as DNA, the CDR3 is TGTGCCAGCAGCAGAGACCTAGCGGGAGGGCCGAGGACCGAGCAGTACTTC. It specifies CASSRDLAGGPRTEQYF.

In this sample, this clone turned up a few times. This chain links TRBV28 with TRBJ1-4, with TRBD1 matching over 7 bases. Germline lookup yields CDR1 MDHEN and CDR2 SYDVKM. Trimming cost V 6 bases and J 0 bases; bases outside gene matches: 10. The CDR3 is made up of 17 amino acids. This CDR3 is CASSQPQGVPTNEKLFF. The CDR3 DNA is TGTGCCAGCAGCCAACCTCAGGGGGTCCCAACTAATGAAAAACTGTTTTTT.

The chain joins TRBV5-1 to TRBJ2-5; 13 positions agree with TRBD2. V dropped 4 bases and J dropped 1; count of bases not matched to a gene: 4. The CDR3 covers 16 residues. Germline assignment: CDR1 SGHRS and CDR2 YFSETQ. CDR3 sequence: CASSPRTSGSQETQYF. The CDR3 bases are TGCGCCAGCAGCCCCAGGACTAGCGGGAGCCAAGAGACCCAGTACTTC.

The genes are TRBV20-1 and TRBJ2-2, with TRBD2 identical over 11 bases. J gave up 4 bases and V 6 bases, and 4 bases lay outside the gene matches. CDR3 length: 14 amino acids. The germline CDR1 and CDR2 sequences are DFQATT and SNEGSKA (reference sequence). DNA of the CDR3: TGCAGTGCCAGTGGACTAGCGGGCACCGGGGAGCTGTTTTTT. Its protein is CSASGLAGTGELFF.

This clone was seen a handful of times. The chain links TRBV6-5 to TRBJ2-2; 9 positions match TRBD2. Germline V lookup: CDR1 MNHEY, CDR2 SVGAGI. Losses at the gene ends were 4 bases for V and 6 bases for J; bases not matched to a gene: 9. The CDR3 runs to 16 residues. The CDR3 sequence: CASSFVSGGAAGELFF. CDR3 DNA sequence: TGTGCCAGCAGTTTTGTTAGCGGGGGCGCGGCCGGGGAGCTGTTTTTT.

The chain employs TRBV3-1 (or the pseudogene TRBV3-2) and TRBJ2-5; the D is unclear. CDR1 and CDR2 from the germline V gene are LGHDT and YNNKEL (reference sequence). Trimming removed 1 base at V and 4 bases at J, with 7 bases between. There are 13 residues in the CDR3. The CDR3 coding sequence is TGTGCCAGCAGCCAAGTGGCGGCAGAGACCCAGTACTTC. Protein product: CASSQVAAETQYF.

The rearrangement uses TRBV12-3 or TRBV12-4 and TRBJ2-1; TRBD2 aligns across 8 bases. V shed 7 bases, J shed 12 bases, and the junction held 11 bases outside the gene matches. This CDR3 spans 13 amino acids. The CDR3 region is CASKGGGSIRQFF. CDR3 coding DNA: TGTGCCAGCAAGGGCGGGGGGAGTATAAGGCAGTTCTTC.

This sequence joins TRBV9 and TRBJ1-4, with 8 bases matching TRBD1. V lost 0 bases to trimming and J lost 11 bases; unmatched junction nucleotides: 3. Germline V gives CDR1 SGDLS, CDR2 YYNGEE. The CDR3 is 13 residues long. CDR3 bases: TGTGCCAGCAGCGTAGTCCAGGGGGCGAAACTGTTTTTT. It codes for CASSVVQGAKLFF.

The CDR3 spells CASSYSNPRLNEQFF. The CDR3 DNA reads as TGTGCCAGCAGTTACTCCAACCCGAGGTTAAATGAGCAGTTCTTC. The chain carries TRBV6-2 or TRBV6-3 and TRBJ2-1, with unresolved D. The CDR3 consists of 15 residues. V lost 0 bases and J 7 bases, leaving 13 bases between the germline ends. CDR1 and CDR2 from the germline V gene are MNHEY and SVGEGT.

The V and J genes are TRBV19 and TRBJ2-7, with a tentative D call TRBD2 (6 bases). The CDR3 totals 16 residues. CDR1 and CDR2 from the germline V gene are LNHDA and SQIVND (reference sequence). Trimming cost V 5 bases and J 2 bases, with 19 bases left between them. The CDR3 DNA reads as TGTGCCAGTAGTCGTTTCGGCGGCGGAGGGACCTACGAGCAGTACTTC. This encodes CASSRFGGGGTYEQYF.